This record looks at one TCR beta chain sequence and its context. Its antigen is still unknown. A much larger clonotype is one base distant, so this may be a read error. The data belong to a study of T cells in Graves' hyperthyroidism and ophthalmopathy (dated by TCRdb to between 2018 and 2020). In the study overall: TCR V-J signatures able to tell the groups apart were searched for in a discovery cohort of 95 or so patients, of whom under 45 had Graves' ophthalmopathy and 55 to 60 had stable Graves' hyperthyroidism. Whether ophthalmopathy could be predicted prospectively was tested in an independent validation cohort made up of under 20 hyperthyroidism patients plus 17 patients who later progressed to ophthalmopathy. According to the paper, TCR Vbeta CDR3 sequencing was carried out on some 130 peripheral blood samples, which came from around 43 ophthalmopathy, fewer than 80 hyperthyroidism and approximately 17 progressor patients. For training and testing, the 100 or so patients in the discovery cohort were randomly divided in a 7:3 ratio. Thyroid tissue and blood T-cell repertoires from six Graves' hyperthyroidism patients were also compared in the study. After sampling, hyperthyroidism patients received methimazole starting at 30 mg daily, and ophthalmopathy patients received high-dose intravenous methylprednisolone.

V is pared back by 3 bases and J by 7 bases, with 6 bases lying between the germline termini. According to the germline V gene (reference sequence), CDR1 reads DFQATT and CDR2 reads SNEGSKA. From cysteine to phenylalanine, the CDR3 is 10 amino acids long. The kept DNA is CDR3 alone, 30 bases in frame from the first base. The TCR beta CDR3 regions were amplified from the RNA transcripts. The TCR CDR3 was subjected to a first round of RT-PCR using the HTBI primer set and the Qiagen OneStep RT-PCR kit. Libraries were constructed in a second round of multiplex PCR, after which size selection and purification were performed. Sequencing of the libraries was done on an Illumina HiSeq2000 using paired-end 100 bp reads. Processing in the source paper ran as follows. SOAPnuke was used to process the raw data, with reads discarded if the reads contained adapters or uncalled bases, had a mean Phred below 15, or lacked an exact constant-primer or identifier match. High-quality paired reads were merged using COPE v1.2.5, and each unique nucleotide sequence was defined as a clonotype. Clonotypes were aligned to IMGT TRBV, TRBD and TRBJ reference segments using MiTCR v1.1. The analysis included only V-J combinations with a frequency above 0.0001, which together covered roughly 99% of the repertoires. The TCS score was defined as F50 (clonal expansion) divided by E x V (chaos), with BLOSUM62-based TCRdist calculated between CDR3 peptides within each V-J. Welch's t-statistics and random forest reduced approximately 520 V-J features to 13, which were used in a naive Bayes classifier (R e1071). The similarity between thyroid and blood repertoires was quantified using the Morisita-Horn index. TCRdb applied fastp at Q25 and MiXCR to the public reads, then kept only in-frame beta chains. Duplicate CDR3 protein sequences are folded into a single record with the most common DNA and genes. The authors' filters were not applied to this entry. The sample yields hundreds of thousands of distinct CDR3 sequences; about 45% were counted once. The ten most abundant clones make up about 7% of the sample.

The study excluded patients with uncontrolled infections, other autoimmune diseases, pregnancy or lactation. Diagnoses relied on clinical symptoms, serum thyroxine and TRAb, thyroid ultrasound and orbital computed tomography. Total RNA was extracted with Trizol reagent, and quality was checked on an Agilent 2100 Bioanalyzer. Broader findings and caveats from the paper: A model built on a 13 V-J signature distinguished ophthalmopathy from stable hyperthyroidism, reaching 87.88% sensitivity and under 84% specificity in cross-validation and 80%/75% in testing. Most expanded thyroid clonotypes (frequency above 0.001) were also detected in blood, a finding suggesting that blood repertoires may reflect thyroid immune responses. In validation, progression to ophthalmopathy was predicted by the model with 70.59% sensitivity and roughly 72% specificity, a median of around 5.9 months before onset. Sample size was not statistically predetermined, and investigators were not blinded to group allocation.

Source material: peripheral blood or thyroid tissue (not recorded which). The receptor was isolated from an adult man with Graves' disease, either hyperthyroidism or ophthalmopathy (not recorded which). Recombination joined TRBV20-1 with TRBJ2-5; no confident D gene assignment can be made. The sequenced DNA: TGCAGTGCTAGTAAGGGGACCCAGTACTTC. Translated, this gives CSASKGTQYF.